A selection of T cell receptor beta chains follows, all from one sample in a study of blood T cell repertoires in COVID-19. Assay: immunoSEQ multiplex PCR; the TCRdb copy retains only in-frame clones and omits some. The table includes about 670,000 clones, around 90% detected once. The specimen sequenced was peripheral blood. The receptors derive from a young woman with acute or convalescent COVID-19. Each CDR3 is given with its conserved first and last residue. Each record gives: clone size, V gene, J gene, D gene, CDR3 protein, CDR3 DNA. The D gene is left open where the match is weak. Part of the rows lack a size; the others show once, few, many or a class for expanded clones.

clone_size: NA; v_call: TRBV29-1; j_call: TRBJ2-7; d_call: TRBD1; cdr3_aa: CSVAQGPYEQYF; cdr3_nt: TGCAGCGTTGCACAGGGGCCCTACGAGCAGTACTTC
clone_size: NA; v_call: TRBV4-2; j_call: TRBJ1-5; d_call: NA; cdr3_aa: CASSQDLGGGVLYSNQPQHF; cdr3_nt: TGTGCCAGCAGCCAAGATCTGGGTGGCGGGGTTCTCTATAGCAATCAGCCCCAGCATTTT
clone_size: NA; v_call: TRBV2; j_call: TRBJ2-1; d_call: TRBD1; cdr3_aa: CASSAPVGGLSSYNEQFF; cdr3_nt: TGTGCCAGCAGTGCCCCCGTAGGGGGCTTAAGCTCCTACAATGAGCAGTTCTTC
clone_size: NA; v_call: TRBV4-1; j_call: TRBJ2-1; d_call: TRBD2; cdr3_aa: CASSRRLAGDTAEQFF; cdr3_nt: TGCGCCAGCAGCCGCCGACTAGCGGGGGATACTGCTGAGCAGTTCTTC
clone_size: NA; v_call: TRBV28; j_call: TRBJ2-7; d_call: TRBD1; cdr3_aa: CASSLGDRADEQYF; cdr3_nt: TGTGCCAGCAGTTTGGGGGACAGGGCTGACGAGCAGTACTTC
clone_size: NA; v_call: TRBV5-4; j_call: TRBJ1-3; d_call: NA; cdr3_aa: CASSLAGSGNTIYF; cdr3_nt: TGTGCCAGCAGCTTGGCCGGGTCAGGAAACACCATATATTTT
clone_size: NA; v_call: TRBV28; j_call: TRBJ2-3; d_call: TRBD1; cdr3_aa: CASSYRGRRDTQYF; cdr3_nt: TGTGCCAGCAGTTACAGGGGGCGGAGGGATACGCAGTATTTT
clone_size: NA; v_call: TRBV30; j_call: TRBJ1-1; d_call: NA; cdr3_aa: CAWSHSNEAFF; cdr3_nt: TGTGCCTGGAGTCACTCAAATGAAGCTTTCTTT
clone_size: NA; v_call: TRBV15; j_call: TRBJ2-7; d_call: NA; cdr3_aa: CATSSGQAYEQYF; cdr3_nt: TGTGCCACCAGCAGCGGACAAGCCTACGAGCAGTACTTC
clone_size: NA; v_call: TRBV7-9; j_call: TRBJ1-6; d_call: TRBD1; cdr3_aa: CASSLNRGESPLHF; cdr3_nt: TGTGCCAGCAGCTTAAACAGGGGAGAATCACCCCTCCACTTT
clone_size: NA; v_call: TRBV5-1; j_call: TRBJ2-1; d_call: TRBD1; cdr3_aa: CASSIGDSDVYNNEQFF; cdr3_nt: TGCGCCAGCAGCATAGGGGACAGCGACGTTTACAACAATGAGCAGTTCTTC
clone_size: NA; v_call: TRBV2; j_call: TRBJ1-2; d_call: NA; cdr3_aa: CASSKDSNYGYTF; cdr3_nt: TGTGCCAGCTCCAAAGACAGTAACTATGGCTACACCTTC
clone_size: few; v_call: TRBV19; j_call: TRBJ1-6; d_call: NA; cdr3_aa: CASSWGDTANSPLHF; cdr3_nt: TGTGCCAGTAGCTGGGGGGATACAGCCAATTCACCCCTCCACTTT
clone_size: few; v_call: TRBV4-1; j_call: TRBJ1-1; d_call: NA; cdr3_aa: CASSNPGLFSGAKNTEAFF; cdr3_nt: TGCGCCAGCAGCAATCCCGGCCTATTTTCTGGGGCCAAGAACACTGAAGCTTTCTTT
clone_size: NA; v_call: TRBV6-5; j_call: TRBJ1-5; d_call: NA; cdr3_aa: CASSGVPGNQPQHF; cdr3_nt: TGTGCCAGCAGCGGGGTTCCTGGCAATCAGCCCCAGCATTTT
clone_size: NA; v_call: TRBV7-9; j_call: TRBJ1-3; d_call: NA; cdr3_aa: CASSLASGAPSGNTIYF; cdr3_nt: TGTGCCAGCAGCTTAGCCTCAGGGGCCCCCTCTGGAAACACCATATATTTT
clone_size: NA; v_call: TRBV27; j_call: TRBJ1-4; d_call: NA; cdr3_aa: CASSALGGTSEKLFF; cdr3_nt: TGTGCCAGCAGTGCCCTGGGGGGGACCAGTGAAAAACTGTTTTTT
clone_size: NA; v_call: TRBV7-2; j_call: TRBJ1-6; d_call: NA; cdr3_aa: CASSPGRGSSYNSPLHF; cdr3_nt: TGTGCCAGCAGCCCAGGGCGGGGAAGCTCCTATAATTCACCCCTCCACTTT
clone_size: once; v_call: TRBV4-3; j_call: TRBJ1-1; d_call: NA; cdr3_aa: CASSQRGSLTEAFF; cdr3_nt: TGCGCCAGCAGCCAAAGGGGCTCCCTCACTGAAGCTTTCTTT
clone_size: few; v_call: TRBV29-1; j_call: TRBJ1-1; d_call: NA; cdr3_aa: CSVDSPRVNTEAFF; cdr3_nt: TGCAGCGTTGATTCCCCCAGGGTGAACACTGAAGCTTTCTTT
clone_size: NA; v_call: TRBV27; j_call: TRBJ1-1; d_call: NA; cdr3_aa: CASSTLGTEAFF; cdr3_nt: TGTGCCAGCAGTACCCTCGGCACTGAAGCTTTCTTT
clone_size: NA; v_call: TRBV10-1; j_call: TRBJ1-1; d_call: NA; cdr3_aa: CASTKTTMNTEAFF; cdr3_nt: TGCGCCAGCACTAAGACAACAATGAACACTGAAGCTTTCTTT
clone_size: NA; v_call: TRBV6-2/TRBV6-3; j_call: TRBJ1-5; d_call: NA; cdr3_aa: CASSYATRTGLLSNQPQHF; cdr3_nt: TGTGCCAGCAGTTACGCTACCCGAACAGGGCTCCTTAGCAATCAGCCCCAGCATTTT
clone_size: NA; v_call: TRBV11-2; j_call: TRBJ2-7; d_call: TRBD2; cdr3_aa: CASSEAGGRYEQYF; cdr3_nt: TGTGCCAGCAGCGAAGCGGGGGGCCGGTACGAGCAGTACTTC
clone_size: NA; v_call: TRBV5-1; j_call: TRBJ2-2; d_call: NA; cdr3_aa: CASSLAGAHTGELFF; cdr3_nt: TGCGCCAGCAGCCTGGCAGGGGCCCACACCGGGGAGCTGTTTTTT
clone_size: NA; v_call: TRBV4-3; j_call: TRBJ1-1; d_call: TRBD1; cdr3_aa: CASSQKGQATEAFF; cdr3_nt: TGCGCCAGCAGCCAAAAAGGACAGGCCACTGAAGCTTTCTTT
clone_size: NA; v_call: TRBV7-2; j_call: TRBJ1-5; d_call: NA; cdr3_aa: CASSLERGQPQHF; cdr3_nt: TGTGCCAGCAGCTTAGAAAGGGGTCAGCCCCAGCATTTT
clone_size: NA; v_call: TRBV14; j_call: TRBJ1-6; d_call: NA; cdr3_aa: CASSQVLQGNSPLHF; cdr3_nt: TGTGCCAGCAGCCAAGTGTTGCAGGGGAATTCACCCCTCCACTTT
clone_size: NA; v_call: TRBV7-9; j_call: TRBJ2-1; d_call: NA; cdr3_aa: CASSLLQGHEQFF; cdr3_nt: TGTGCCAGCAGCTTACTCCAGGGCCATGAGCAGTTCTTC
clone_size: NA; v_call: TRBV2; j_call: TRBJ2-5; d_call: NA; cdr3_aa: CASRLGPGRQETQYF; cdr3_nt: TGTGCCAGCAGATTGGGGCCCGGGCGCCAAGAGACCCAGTACTTC
clone_size: NA; v_call: TRBV5-4; j_call: TRBJ1-2; d_call: NA; cdr3_aa: CASSQGRVGDFYGYTF; cdr3_nt: TGTGCCAGCAGCCAGGGACGGGTGGGGGACTTCTATGGCTACACCTTC
clone_size: once; v_call: TRBV6-5; j_call: TRBJ1-6; d_call: NA; cdr3_aa: CASSYSEGSGNSPLHF; cdr3_nt: TGTGCCAGCAGTTACTCTGAGGGCTCGGGAAATTCACCCCTCCACTTT
clone_size: NA; v_call: TRBV6-2/TRBV6-3; j_call: TRBJ2-7; d_call: TRBD2; cdr3_aa: CASSLAGGLSYEQYF; cdr3_nt: TGTGCCAGCAGTTTAGCGGGGGGCCTCTCCTACGAGCAGTACTTC
clone_size: NA; v_call: TRBV6-5; j_call: TRBJ2-1; d_call: TRBD2; cdr3_aa: CASSKSSGGSDEQFF; cdr3_nt: TGTGCCAGCAGTAAATCTAGCGGGGGGTCTGATGAGCAGTTCTTC
clone_size: NA; v_call: TRBV29-1; j_call: TRBJ1-3; d_call: TRBD1; cdr3_aa: CSVENPGQGVPGNTIYF; cdr3_nt: TGCAGCGTTGAAAATCCGGGACAGGGGGTACCAGGAAACACCATATATTTT
clone_size: once; v_call: TRBV10-3; j_call: TRBJ1-5; d_call: NA; cdr3_aa: CATTVNGNQPQHF; cdr3_nt: TGTGCCACCACAGTCAATGGCAATCAGCCCCAGCATTTT
clone_size: once; v_call: TRBV10-3; j_call: TRBJ2-7; d_call: TRBD2; cdr3_aa: CAISDPRGGSEQYF; cdr3_nt: TGTGCCATCAGTGATCCGCGGGGAGGGTCCGAGCAGTACTTC
clone_size: once; v_call: TRBV7-6; j_call: TRBJ1-1; d_call: NA; cdr3_aa: CASSPTRDAWGAFF; cdr3_nt: TGTGCCAGCAGCCCCACCCGGGATGCCTGGGGAGCTTTCTTT
clone_size: NA; v_call: TRBV6-4; j_call: TRBJ1-2; d_call: TRBD1; cdr3_aa: CASSDRTGDKYTF; cdr3_nt: TGTGCCAGCAGTGATAGGACAGGAGACAAGTACACCTTC
clone_size: few; v_call: TRBV19; j_call: TRBJ2-7; d_call: NA; cdr3_aa: CASRSSGHRTYEQYF; cdr3_nt: TGTGCCAGTAGATCCTCGGGACACCGGACCTACGAGCAGTACTTC
clone_size: NA; v_call: TRBV11-1; j_call: TRBJ2-3; d_call: NA; cdr3_aa: CASSSIADPDTQYF; cdr3_nt: TGTGCCAGCAGCTCCATAGCAGACCCAGATACGCAGTATTTT
clone_size: NA; v_call: TRBV7-2; j_call: TRBJ1-3; d_call: TRBD1; cdr3_aa: CASSQDRVSGNTIYF; cdr3_nt: TGTGCCAGCAGCCAGGACAGGGTCTCTGGAAACACCATATATTTT
clone_size: NA; v_call: TRBV19; j_call: TRBJ1-1; d_call: NA; cdr3_aa: CASSIEGGLLNTEAFF; cdr3_nt: TGTGCCAGTAGTATAGAGGGGGGGCTCTTGAACACTGAAGCTTTCTTT
clone_size: NA; v_call: TRBV7-2; j_call: TRBJ2-7; d_call: TRBD2; cdr3_aa: CASSLVGVAGGPEQYF; cdr3_nt: TGTGCCAGCAGCTTAGTCGGGGTAGCGGGGGGGCCAGAGCAGTACTTC
clone_size: NA; v_call: TRBV4-2; j_call: TRBJ1-2; d_call: TRBD1; cdr3_aa: CASSYLSQGDLGYTF; cdr3_nt: TGTGCCAGCAGCTACCTGAGCCAGGGGGACCTTGGCTACACCTTC
clone_size: NA; v_call: TRBV5-8; j_call: TRBJ2-1; d_call: NA; cdr3_aa: CASSLIEANEQFF; cdr3_nt: TGTGCCAGCAGCTTGATTGAGGCAAATGAGCAGTTCTTC
clone_size: NA; v_call: TRBV27; j_call: TRBJ1-1; d_call: TRBD1; cdr3_aa: CASRLIQGISEAFF; cdr3_nt: TGTGCCAGCAGGTTAATACAGGGGATTAGTGAAGCTTTCTTT
clone_size: once; v_call: TRBV15; j_call: TRBJ2-2; d_call: TRBD1; cdr3_aa: CATSWTGNTGELFF; cdr3_nt: TGTGCCACCAGCTGGACAGGGAACACCGGGGAGCTGTTTTTT
clone_size: NA; v_call: TRBV30; j_call: TRBJ2-5; d_call: TRBD2; cdr3_aa: CAWTRTSDSQETQYF; cdr3_nt: TGTGCCTGGACCCGGACTAGCGACTCACAAGAGACCCAGTACTTC
clone_size: NA; v_call: TRBV7-2; j_call: TRBJ1-2; d_call: NA; cdr3_aa: CASSFTGLPNYGYTF; cdr3_nt: TGTGCCAGCAGCTTCACGGGACTTCCTAACTATGGCTACACCTTC
clone_size: NA; v_call: TRBV12-3/TRBV12-4; j_call: TRBJ1-2; d_call: NA; cdr3_aa: CASKLRRFDGYTF; cdr3_nt: TGTGCCAGCAAGCTGAGGAGGTTCGATGGCTACACCTTC
clone_size: NA; v_call: TRBV5-5; j_call: TRBJ1-1; d_call: NA; cdr3_aa: CASSLAPWGGTEAFF; cdr3_nt: TGTGCCAGCAGCTTGGCCCCTTGGGGAGGAACTGAAGCTTTCTTT
clone_size: NA; v_call: TRBV7-2; j_call: TRBJ1-5; d_call: NA; cdr3_aa: CASSAGLSNQPQHF; cdr3_nt: TGTGCCAGCAGCGCGGGACTGAGCAATCAGCCCCAGCATTTT